This T cell receptor beta chain was recovered during a study of cytomegalovirus exposure and HLA in healthy donors. Study-wide context: Earlier findings included some 120 million unique TCR beta sequences obtained from about 170 million T cells. Study-level findings and limits: The study flagged some 180 TCR beta chains as cytomegalovirus-associated. Common viral pathogens seemed, in a later analysis, to connect with several of the most significant clusters.

Concerning this clone: Antigen unknown.

A multiplex PCR was run with 60 Vbeta primers and 13 Jbeta primers. Sequencing used immunoSEQ multiplex PCR; TCRdb keeps in-frame clones, though not all of them. Of about 190,000 clones in the sample, around 86% were seen once. Germline CDR1 MNHEY, CDR2 SMNVEV (reference sequence). The CDR3 runs to 14 residues. V lost 3 bases and J 0 bases, leaving 8 bases between the germline ends. The rearrangement joins TRBV27 to TRBJ1-1, with a possible D match to TRBD1 (6 bases). The sequence was collected from a man in his fifties in good health and CMV-seronegative. The sample consisted of PBMCs. The CDR3 here is CASSFRGLNTEAFF. The DNA for the CDR3 is TGTGCCAGCAGTTTCAGGGGCCTGAACACTGAAGCTTTCTTT.